This T cell receptor beta chain comes out of a study of radiation and T cells in renal cell carcinoma. The time point here: blood 2 weeks post-SBRT. Regarding treatment: 15 Gy SBRT to primary tumor, nephrectomy 4 weeks later. Study conclusions and caveats: Baseline intratumoral clonotype presence is unknown without pretreatment biopsies. From baseline, blood top tumor clonotypes peaked at 2 weeks post-radiation.

In the case of this clone: No antigen is known for it.

Here immunoSEQ multiplex PCR was the method, and the copy in TCRdb shows in-frame clones only, minus some. The sample lists some 130,000 clones; roughly 77% were seen once. The CDR3 has 13 residues. From germline, CDR1 is MNHNS and CDR2 SASEGT. V dropped 3 bases and J dropped 8 bases, with 10 bases sitting between them. The sequence was collected from a woman aged 55-69 years with renal cell carcinoma. V gene TRBV6-1 combines with J gene TRBJ1-4; D is ambiguous. The sequencing used blood, collected from a patient whose treatment included radiotherapy and nephrectomy. The CDR3 is CASSDGPWEKLFF. DNA for the CDR3: TGTGCCAGCAGTGATGGCCCTTGGGAAAAACTGTTTTTT.